The 18 T cell receptor beta chains reported below all come from one sample, sequenced in a study of a mutant IDH1 vaccine in newly diagnosed glioma. The time point: week 35, safety follow-up. In the vaccine, a single dose held 300 ug of the mutant IDH1 20-mer peptide, along with topical imiquimod. The antigens for these receptors are not known. Assay used: immunoSEQ multiplex PCR; TCRdb lists only in-frame clones, some missing. This table holds tens of thousands of clones, 65% to 90% found once. The specimen comprised PBMCs, sampled from a glioma patient whose treatment included an IDH1 peptide vaccine. Receptor source: a woman between 40 and 50 years old with glioma. Some clones in this sample may be carry-over from other donors' samples.

This rearrangement joins TRBV19 to TRBJ1-1; D might be TRBD1 (5 bases). Between the trimmed V and J ends, which lost 8 bases and 1 base, there was a span of 11 bases. This CDR3 has 13 residues. CDR1 is LNHDA, CDR2 SQIVND, per germline (reference sequence). CDR3 nucleotides: TGTGCCAGTGGGGAGGGGAGGAACACTGAAGCTTTCTTT. This translates into CASGEGRNTEAFF.

The chain joins TRBV27 to TRBJ1-2; D perhaps matches TRBD1 (5 bases). The ends were cut back, 4 bases at V and 6 bases at J, with 12 bases in the middle. This CDR3 is built from 13 residues. Germline V CDR1 and CDR2: MNHEY, SMNVEV (reference sequence). CDR3 region: CASSSGTRDGYTF. The CDR3 DNA reads TGTGCCAGCAGTTCCGGGACCAGGGATGGCTACACCTTC.

This clone appeared a single time. This chain connects TRBV7-8 to TRBJ1-5; a weak D match, TRBD1 (5 bases). V was pared by 4 bases and J by 5 bases, with 9 bases between. CDR3 length: 13 amino acids. CDR1 and CDR2 (germline): SGHVS, FQNEAQ. DNA for the CDR3: TGTGCCAGCAGCTCGCAGGGCTATCAGCCCCAGCATTTT. Protein sequence: CASSSQGYQPQHF.

This clone has only a few counts. J is TRBJ1-2 and V is TRBV19; 7 bases agree with TRBD1. Germline CDR1 reads LNHDA; CDR2 reads SQIVND (reference sequence). The CDR3 contains 13 residues. V lost 4 bases, J lost 7 bases, and 6 bases stayed unmatched. CDR3 loop: CASSKGQARGYTF. CDR3 coding DNA: TGTGCCAGTAGTAAAGGACAGGCCCGTGGCTACACCTTC. Full variable domain (rest looked up from reference TRBV19 and TRBJ1-2): DGGITQSPKYLFRKEGQNVTLSCEQNLNHDAMYWYRQDPGQGLRLIYYSQIVNDFQKGDIAEGYSVSREKKESFPLTVTSAQKNPTAFYLCASSKGQARGYTFGSGTRLTVV.

V usage is TRBV5-6 and J usage is TRBJ2-2; the D call may be TRBD1 or TRBD2 (5 bases each). From germline, CDR1 is SGHDT and CDR2 YYEEEE. V gave up 1 base and J gave up 0 bases, with 13 bases separating them. The CDR3 extends over 17 amino acids. The DNA of the CDR3 is TGTGCCAGCAGCTTGACGGGGACCTCCGCGAACACCGGGGAGCTGTTTTTT. Translating gives CASSLTGTSANTGELFF.

The gene calls are TRBV4-3 and TRBJ2-5, with 8 bases that match TRBD1. Per the germline V gene, CDR1 is LGHNA and CDR2 is YSLEER. J gave up 2 bases and V 4 bases, and 9 bases lay outside the gene matches. This CDR3 is built from 16 residues. As DNA, the CDR3 is TGCGCCAGCAGCCGAGGTTGGGACAGGAGACAAGAGACCCAGTACTTC. The encoded protein is CASSRGWDRRQETQYF.

The chain is built from TRBV7-9 and TRBJ2-7, with D possibly being TRBD2 (6 bases). Trimming left V 3 bases short and J 4 bases short, with 10 bases between. The CDR3 is made up of 13 amino acids. Germline V gene lookup returns CDR1 SEHNR and CDR2 FQNEAQ (reference sequence). DNA for the CDR3: TGTGCCAGCAGCTTGCTGGAGGGTTACGAGCAGTACTTC. Its translation: CASSLLEGYEQYF.

V gene TRBV4-1 combines with J gene TRBJ1-2; no definite D call. CDR1 is MGHRA and CDR2 is YSYEKL in the germline V gene. Deletions cut 1 base from V and 5 bases from J, with 11 bases between. There are 14 residues in the CDR3. The CDR3 DNA sequence: TGCGCCAGCAGCCAAGTAGCCCAACCGTATGGCTACACCTTC. Protein: CASSQVAQPYGYTF.

The V gene is TRBV18, the J gene TRBJ2-7; D gene unclear. The V gene's germline CDR1 is KGHSH and CDR2 LQKENI. V lost 6 bases, J lost 9 bases, and 15 bases lay in between. There are 12 residues in the CDR3. The CDR3 reads CASSAAVGGQYF. DNA for the CDR3: TGTGCCAGCTCGGCCGCAGTGGGCGGGCAGTACTTC.

The chain has TRBV6-5 and TRBJ1-1, with TRBD1 as a possible D gene (5 bases). The CDR3 consists of 14 residues. Germline CDR1 MNHEY, CDR2 SVGAGI. V was cut by 6 bases and J by 12 bases, with 23 bases left in between. CDR3 in amino acids: CASRPNTIRANSFF. The CDR3 DNA reads as TGTGCCAGCAGACCTAACACTATCAGGGCAAATTCTTTCTTT.

The chain is built from TRBV9 and TRBJ2-3; a possible D gene is TRBD2 (6 bases). This CDR3 is 14 amino acids long. Per the germline V gene, CDR1 is SGDLS and CDR2 is YYNGEE. Trimming cost V 0 bases and J 3 bases, with 8 bases left between them. The CDR3 DNA reads as TGTGCCAGCAGCGTAGGGGGGGAAACAGATACGCAGTATTTT. Its protein product is CASSVGGETDTQYF. The full variable domain, its missing parts supplied by reference TRBV9 and TRBJ2-3, is DSGVTQTPKHLITATGQRVTLRCSPRSGDLSVYWYQQSLDQGLQFLIQYYNGEERAKGNILERFSAQQFPDLHSELNLSSLELGDSALYFCASSVGGETDTQYFGPGTRLTVL.

The chain uses TRBV7-2 and TRBJ1-5; D ambiguous. Germline V gene data show CDR1 as SGHTA and CDR2 as FQGNSA. The CDR3 sequence is 14 residues long. The V and J ends lost 4 bases and 7 bases respectively, with 14 bases between them. CDR3 sequence reads: CASSYPGRLQPQHF. DNA of the CDR3: TGTGCCAGCAGCTACCCGGGCCGCCTCCAGCCCCAGCATTTT.

The V call is TRBV19, the J call TRBJ2-4; weak D call: TRBD2 (5 bases). CDR1 is LNHDA, CDR2 SQIVND, per germline (reference sequence). The CDR3 is 14 residues long. The V and J ends lost 9 bases and 4 bases respectively, with 16 bases between them. CDR3 region: CASDSGVSKNIQYF. The CDR3 nucleotides read TGTGCCAGCGACTCCGGGGTTTCGAAAAACATTCAGTACTTC. The whole variable domain, remainder taken from reference TRBV19 and TRBJ2-4, is DGGITQSPKYLFRKEGQNVTLSCEQNLNHDAMYWYRQDPGQGLRLIYYSQIVNDFQKGDIAEGYSVSREKKESFPLTVTSAQKNPTAFYLCASDSGVSKNIQYFGAGTRLSVL.

This chain joins TRBV5-1 and TRBJ2-2; either TRBD1 or TRBD2 may fit D (5 bases each). There are 15 residues in the CDR3. Per germline, CDR1 SGHRS and CDR2 YFSETQ. V was trimmed by 7 bases and J by 7 bases, leaving 20 bases between them. The CDR3 region has the DNA TGCGCCAGCCGGGACGGGCGGGTCGCTAGCGGGGAGCTGTTTTTT. As protein: CASRDGRVASGELFF.

CDR3 loop: CASSLVNSLRDTEAFF. The CDR3 region has the DNA TGCGCCAGCAGCTTGGTTAACTCTTTAAGGGACACTGAAGCTTTCTTT. The chain links TRBV5-1 to TRBJ1-1; no firm D call. The CDR3 contains 16 residues. Trimming took off 0 bases at V and 3 bases at J, with 15 bases between the two ends. Per germline, CDR1 SGHRS and CDR2 YFSETQ.

The V and J genes are TRBV6-8 and TRBJ2-7; the D gene is possibly TRBD1 (6 bases). Germline values: CDR1 MNHGY, CDR2 SAAAGT. The V and J ends lost 3 bases and 2 bases respectively, with 14 bases between them. The CDR3 contains 15 residues. CDR3 loop: CASSYTEGETYEQYF. The DNA for the CDR3 is TGTGCCAGCAGTTATACTGAGGGGGAAACCTACGAGCAGTACTTC.

The chain employs TRBV7-2 and TRBJ2-1; 7 bases fit TRBD2. After removal of 1 base from V and 5 bases from J, the junction contained 5 bases not matched to a gene. The CDR3 consists of 15 residues. Germline V CDR1 and CDR2: SGHTA, FQGNSA. CDR3 sequence (DNA): TGTGCCAGCAGCTTAGGGGGGGGACCGAACAATGAGCAGTTCTTC. Protein sequence: CASSLGGGPNNEQFF.

The chain has TRBV5-4 and TRBJ2-1; 12 nucleotides line up with TRBD2. The junction had 4 bases not matched to a gene; V was cut back by 4 bases and J by 2 bases. This CDR3 is 16 amino acids long. CDR1 and CDR2 (germline): SGHNT, YYREEE (reference sequence). CDR3 residues: CASSGRTSGAYNEQFF. DNA of the CDR3: TGTGCCAGCAGCGGGAGGACTAGCGGGGCCTACAATGAGCAGTTCTTC.